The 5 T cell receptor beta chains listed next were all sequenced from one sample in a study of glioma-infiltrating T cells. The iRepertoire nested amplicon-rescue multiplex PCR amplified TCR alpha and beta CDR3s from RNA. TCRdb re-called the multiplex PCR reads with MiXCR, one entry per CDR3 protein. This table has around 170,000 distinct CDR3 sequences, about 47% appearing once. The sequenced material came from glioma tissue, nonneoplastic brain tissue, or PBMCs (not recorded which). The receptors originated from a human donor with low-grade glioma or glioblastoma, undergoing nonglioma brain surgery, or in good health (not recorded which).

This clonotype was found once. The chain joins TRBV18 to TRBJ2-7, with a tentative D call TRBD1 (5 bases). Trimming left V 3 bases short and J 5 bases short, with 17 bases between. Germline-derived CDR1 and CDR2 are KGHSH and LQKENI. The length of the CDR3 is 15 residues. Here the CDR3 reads CASSPSVIQDHEQYF. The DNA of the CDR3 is TGTGCCAGCTCACCCTCTGTAATACAGGACCACGAGCAGTACTTC.

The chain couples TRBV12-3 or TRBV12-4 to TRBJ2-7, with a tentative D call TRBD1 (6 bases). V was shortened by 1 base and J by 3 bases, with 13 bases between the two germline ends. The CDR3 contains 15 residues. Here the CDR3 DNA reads TGTGCCAGCAGTTTAGGGTTGAGGGGGAGCTACGAGCAGTACTTC. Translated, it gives CASSLGLRGSYEQYF.

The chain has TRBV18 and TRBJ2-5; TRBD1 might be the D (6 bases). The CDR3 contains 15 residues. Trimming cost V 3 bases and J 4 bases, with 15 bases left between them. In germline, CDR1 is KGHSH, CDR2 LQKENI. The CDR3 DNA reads TGTGCCAGCTCACCGGGTCAGGGGCTAGGAGAGACCCAGTACTTC. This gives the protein CASSPGQGLGETQYF. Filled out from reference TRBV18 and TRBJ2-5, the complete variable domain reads NAGVMQNPRHLVRRRGQEARLRCSPMKGHSHVYWYRQLPEEGLKFMVYLQKENIIDESGMPKERFSAEFPKEGPSILRIQQVVRGDSAAYFCASSPGQGLGETQYFGPGTRLLVL.

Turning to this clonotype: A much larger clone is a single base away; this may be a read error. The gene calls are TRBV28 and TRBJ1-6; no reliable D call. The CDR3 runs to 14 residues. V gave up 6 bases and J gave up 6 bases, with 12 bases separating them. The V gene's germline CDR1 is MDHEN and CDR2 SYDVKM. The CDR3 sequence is CASSQCGVNSPLHF. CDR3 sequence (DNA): TGTGCCAGCAGCCAGTGCGGAGTTAATTCACCCCTCCACTTT. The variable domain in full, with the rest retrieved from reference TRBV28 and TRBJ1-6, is DVKVTQSSRYLVKRTGEKVFLECVQDMDHENMFWYRQDPGLGLRLIYFSYDVKMKEKGDIPEGYSVSREKKERFSLILESASTNQTSMYLCASSQCGVNSPLHFGNGTRLTVT.

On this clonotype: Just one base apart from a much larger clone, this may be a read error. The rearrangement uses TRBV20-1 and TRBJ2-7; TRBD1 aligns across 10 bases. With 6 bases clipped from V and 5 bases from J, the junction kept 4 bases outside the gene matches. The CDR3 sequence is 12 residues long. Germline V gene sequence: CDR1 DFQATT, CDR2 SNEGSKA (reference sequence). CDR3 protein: CSADRGHDEQYF. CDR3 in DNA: TGCAGTGCCGACAGGGGGCATGACGAGCAGTACTTC.